This TCR beta chain was sequenced during a study of blood T cell repertoires in COVID-19. Study-level information: The origin of the acute and convalescent COVID-19 samples was the United States, Italy and Spain. T cells, B-cell-depleted T cells, or PBMCs provided the cDNA or gDNA that served as material.

In the source study's methods: Amplification of reference gene primers was used by the study to estimate nucleated cell counts. The assay was immunoSEQ multiplex PCR, and TCRdb's table has in-frame clones only and misses some. That table gives V, J and clone size, and the DNA gave D and trimming. The sample carries over 90,000 clones, approximately 80% recorded once. Germline V CDR1 and CDR2: LNHDA, SQIVND (reference sequence). The V and J ends lost 4 bases and 11 bases, in that order; junction bases with no gene match: 10. This CDR3 is 13 amino acids long. V and J are TRBV19 and TRBJ1-1; 7 nucleotides align to TRBD1. The receptor's source is a man aged 55 to 70 with active or convalescent COVID-19. Sequencing used peripheral blood. The CDR3 nucleotides are TGTGCCAGTAGTAGGGGACAGACGACTCGGGCTTTCTTT. It translates to CASSRGQTTRAFF. Drawing the rest from reference TRBV19 and TRBJ1-1, the complete variable domain is DGGITQSPKYLFRKEGQNVTLSCEQNLNHDAMYWYRQDPGQGLRLIYYSQIVNDFQKGDIAEGYSVSREKKESFPLTVTSAQKNPTAFYLCASSRGQTTRAFFGQGTRLTVV.